This T cell receptor beta chain was sequenced in a study of shared T cell receptors in the human thymus. TCRdb's table, derived via immunoSEQ multiplex PCR, lists solely in-frame clones and lacks some. The sample includes around 340,000 clones, 85% to 95% of them seen just once. Material for sequencing was thymocytes. This receptor was identified in a human donor.

The CDR3 reads CASSLGGGPEAFF. CDR3 bases: TGTGCCAGCAGCTTGGGTGGGGGTCCCGAAGCTTTCTTT. The chain is built from TRBV5-5 and TRBJ1-1, with D possibly being TRBD1 (5 bases). CDR1 and CDR2 from the germline V gene are SGHKS and YYEKEE (reference sequence). V dropped 0 bases and J dropped 8 bases, with 11 bases sitting between them. CDR3 length equals 13 residues. Full variable domain (rest looked up from reference TRBV5-5 and TRBJ1-1): DAGVTQSPTHLIKTRGQQVTLRCSPISGHKSVSWYQQVLGQGPQFIFQYYEKEERGRGNFPDRFSARQFPNYSSELNVNALLLGDSALYLCASSLGGGPEAFFGQGTRLTVV.